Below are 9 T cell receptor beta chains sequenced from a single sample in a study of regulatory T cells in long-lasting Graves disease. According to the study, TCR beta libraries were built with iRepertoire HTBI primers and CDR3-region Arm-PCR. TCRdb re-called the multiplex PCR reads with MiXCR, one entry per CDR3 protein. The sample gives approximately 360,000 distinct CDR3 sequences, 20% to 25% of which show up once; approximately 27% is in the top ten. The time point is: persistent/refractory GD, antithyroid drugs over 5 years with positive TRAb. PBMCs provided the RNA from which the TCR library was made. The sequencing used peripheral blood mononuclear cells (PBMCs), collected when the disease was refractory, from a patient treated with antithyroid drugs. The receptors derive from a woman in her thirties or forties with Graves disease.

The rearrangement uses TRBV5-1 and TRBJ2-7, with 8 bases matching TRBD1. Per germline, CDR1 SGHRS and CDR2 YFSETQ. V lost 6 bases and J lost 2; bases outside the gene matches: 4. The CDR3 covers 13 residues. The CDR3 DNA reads TGCGCCAGCAAACGACAGGGGACCTACGAGCAGTACTTC. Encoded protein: CASKRQGTYEQYF.

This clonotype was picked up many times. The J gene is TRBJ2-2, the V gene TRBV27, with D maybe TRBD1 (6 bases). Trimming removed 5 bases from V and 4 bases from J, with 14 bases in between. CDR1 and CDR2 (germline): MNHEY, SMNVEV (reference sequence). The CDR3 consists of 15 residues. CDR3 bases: TGTGCCAGCAGTGGGGTGACAGGAACCACCGGGGAGCTGTTTTTT. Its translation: CASSGVTGTTGELFF.

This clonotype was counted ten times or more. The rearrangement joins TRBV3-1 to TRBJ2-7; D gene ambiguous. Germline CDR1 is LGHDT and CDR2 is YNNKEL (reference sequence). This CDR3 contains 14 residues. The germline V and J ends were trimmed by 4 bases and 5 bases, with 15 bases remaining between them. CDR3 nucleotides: TGTGCCAGCAGCCCCTGGACCAGTAACCACGAGCAGTACTTC. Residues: CASSPWTSNHEQYF.

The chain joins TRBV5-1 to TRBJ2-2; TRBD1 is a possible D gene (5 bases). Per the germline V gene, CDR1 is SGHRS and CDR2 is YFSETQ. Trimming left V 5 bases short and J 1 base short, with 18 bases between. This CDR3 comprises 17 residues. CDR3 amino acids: CASRDGAGLKNTGELFF. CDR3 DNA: TGCGCCAGCAGGGACGGTGCAGGGCTCAAGAACACCGGGGAGCTGTTTTTT.

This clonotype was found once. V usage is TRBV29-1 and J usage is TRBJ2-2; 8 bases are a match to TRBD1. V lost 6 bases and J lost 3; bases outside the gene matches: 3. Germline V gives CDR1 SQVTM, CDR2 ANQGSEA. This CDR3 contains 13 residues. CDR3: CSVLQGDTGELFF. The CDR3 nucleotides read TGCAGCGTCTTACAGGGGGACACCGGGGAGCTGTTTTTT.

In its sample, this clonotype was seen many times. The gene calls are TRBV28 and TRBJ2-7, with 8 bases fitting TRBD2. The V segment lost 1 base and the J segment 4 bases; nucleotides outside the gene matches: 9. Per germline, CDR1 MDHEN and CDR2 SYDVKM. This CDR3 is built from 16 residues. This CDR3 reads CASSLFSGLASYEQYF. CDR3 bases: TGTGCCAGCAGTTTATTTAGCGGACTAGCATCTTACGAGCAGTACTTC.

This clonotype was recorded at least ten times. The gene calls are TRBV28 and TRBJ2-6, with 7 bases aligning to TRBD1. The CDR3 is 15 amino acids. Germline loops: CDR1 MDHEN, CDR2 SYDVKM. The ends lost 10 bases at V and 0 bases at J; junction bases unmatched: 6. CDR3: CATRTGSSGANVLTF. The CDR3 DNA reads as TGTGCCACCAGGACAGGCAGCTCTGGGGCCAACGTCCTGACTTTC.

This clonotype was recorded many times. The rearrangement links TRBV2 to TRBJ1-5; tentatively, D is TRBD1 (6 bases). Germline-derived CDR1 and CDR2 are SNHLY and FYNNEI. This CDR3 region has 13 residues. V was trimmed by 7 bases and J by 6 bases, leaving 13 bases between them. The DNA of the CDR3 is TGTGCCAGCAATTCAGGGGCAGGTCAGCCCCAGCATTTT. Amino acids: CASNSGAGQPQHF.

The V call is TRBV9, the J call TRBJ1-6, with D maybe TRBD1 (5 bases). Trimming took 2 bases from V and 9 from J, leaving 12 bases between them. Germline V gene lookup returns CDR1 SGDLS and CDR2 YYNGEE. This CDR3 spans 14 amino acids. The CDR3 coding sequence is TGTGCCAGCAGCGTCGGGGGTTTACCTTCACCCCTCCACTTT. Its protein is CASSVGGLPSPLHF.